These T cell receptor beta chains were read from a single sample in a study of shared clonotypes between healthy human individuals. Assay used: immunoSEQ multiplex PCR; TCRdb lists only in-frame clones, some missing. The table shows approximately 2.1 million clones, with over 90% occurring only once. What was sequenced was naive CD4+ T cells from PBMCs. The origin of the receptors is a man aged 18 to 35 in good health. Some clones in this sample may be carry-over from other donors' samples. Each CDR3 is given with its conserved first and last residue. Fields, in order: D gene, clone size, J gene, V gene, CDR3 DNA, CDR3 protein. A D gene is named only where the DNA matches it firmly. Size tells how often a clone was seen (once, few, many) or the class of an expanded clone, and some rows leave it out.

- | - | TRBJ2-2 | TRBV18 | TGTGCCAGCTCACCTCTCAAGACCGGGGAGCTGTTTTTT | CASSPLKTGELFF
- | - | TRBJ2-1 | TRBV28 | TGTGCCAGCACCCGGGGCGTCCGCCTCAATGAGCAGTTCTTC | CASTRGVRLNEQFF
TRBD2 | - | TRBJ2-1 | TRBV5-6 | TGTGCCAGCTTTCTAGCGGGCCTCTCCTACAATGAGCAGTTCTTC | CASFLAGLSYNEQFF
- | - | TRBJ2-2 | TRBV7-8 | TGTGCCAGCAGCTTTCTCCCCGGGGAGCTGTTTTTT | CASSFLPGELFF
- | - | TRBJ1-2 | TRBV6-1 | TGTGCCAGCAGTGAAATGGGGGGGCGCGACTATGGCTACACCTTC | CASSEMGGRDYGYTF
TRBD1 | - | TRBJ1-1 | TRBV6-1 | TGTGCCAGCAGTCAAGGGGACAGGGCTATGAACACTGAAGCTTTCTTT | CASSQGDRAMNTEAFF
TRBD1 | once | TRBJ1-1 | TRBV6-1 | TGTGCCAGCAGTGAACTCGACAGGGGAGGGAATGAAGCTTTCTTT | CASSELDRGGNEAFF
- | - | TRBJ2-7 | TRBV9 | TGTGCCAGCAGCAGGGGGGAGGGCCTTTACGAGCAGTACTTC | CASSRGEGLYEQYF
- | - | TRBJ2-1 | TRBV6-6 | TGTGCCAGCAGACTCGACACTTATTCCTACAATGAGCAGTTCTTC | CASRLDTYSYNEQFF
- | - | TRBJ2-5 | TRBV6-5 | TGTGCCAGCAGTAACGGTGGCAGCCAAGAGACCCAGTACTTC | CASSNGGSQETQYF
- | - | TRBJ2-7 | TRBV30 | TGTGCCTGGAGACGGGACTCCGCTACCTACGAGCAGTACTTC | CAWRRDSATYEQYF
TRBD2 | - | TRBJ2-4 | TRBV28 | TGTGCCAGCAGTTTATGGGGGCGGGAGGTTCAGTACTTC | CASSLWGREVQYF
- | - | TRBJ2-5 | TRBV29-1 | TGCAGCGTTGACGACGGGGGAGCCCACTTC | CSVDDGGAHF
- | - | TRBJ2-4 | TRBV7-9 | TGTGCCAGCAGCCCTATCAGGACAGTGGCCAAAAACATTCAGTACTTC | CASSPIRTVAKNIQYF
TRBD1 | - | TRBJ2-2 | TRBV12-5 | TGTGCTAGTGGTCCCGGACAGGGTCCGACCGGGGAGCTGTTTTTT | CASGPGQGPTGELFF
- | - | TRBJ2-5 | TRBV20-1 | TGCAGTGCTAGACCGACAGAGACCCAGTACTTC | CSARPTETQYF
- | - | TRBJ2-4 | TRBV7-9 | TGTGCCAGCAGCTTACGAGACTCGCGGGACATTCAGTACTTC | CASSLRDSRDIQYF
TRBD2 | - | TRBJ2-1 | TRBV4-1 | TGCGCCAGCAGCCAAGTCGAGCGGGACTATGAGCAGTTCTTC | CASSQVERDYEQFF
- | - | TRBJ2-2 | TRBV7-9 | TGTGCCAGCAGCCCGAGGGACGGGAACACCGGGGAGCTGTTTTTT | CASSPRDGNTGELFF
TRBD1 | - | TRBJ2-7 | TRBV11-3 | TGTGCCAGCAGCCCCGGGACAGGGGATACCGCCTACGAGCAGTACTTC | CASSPGTGDTAYEQYF
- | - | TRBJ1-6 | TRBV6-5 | TGTGCCAGCAGTTACTCGTTCCAGGGAAGTTCACCCCTCCACTTT | CASSYSFQGSSPLHF
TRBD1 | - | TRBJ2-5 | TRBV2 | TGTGCCAGCAGTTCTCAGGGGGCTATGGAGACCCAGTACTTC | CASSSQGAMETQYF
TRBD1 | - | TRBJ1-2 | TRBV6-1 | TGTGCCAGCAGTGTGACAGGGACCTTATCACTCTACACCTTC | CASSVTGTLSLYTF
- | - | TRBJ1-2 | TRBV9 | TGTGCCAGCAGCGGCCCGACTAACTATGGCTACACCTTC | CASSGPTNYGYTF
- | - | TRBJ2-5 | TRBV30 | TGTGCCTGGACACAGCCGGGTCTTTTCTTCCAAGAGACCCAGTACTTC | CAWTQPGLFFQETQYF
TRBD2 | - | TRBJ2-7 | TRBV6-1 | TGTGCCAGCAGTGAAGCCGCGGGAGCGGGGTACGAGCAGTACTTC | CASSEAAGAGYEQYF
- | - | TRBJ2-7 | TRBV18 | TGTGCCAGCTCACCAGCCAGTTCTCTCGAGCAGTACTTC | CASSPASSLEQYF
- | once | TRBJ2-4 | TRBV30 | TGTGCCTGGAGCGGCGCGCGAGAGGCCAAAAACATTCAGTACTTC | CAWSGAREAKNIQYF
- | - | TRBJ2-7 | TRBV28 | TGTGCCAGCAGTTTCTGGGACTACGAGCAGTACTTC | CASSFWDYEQYF
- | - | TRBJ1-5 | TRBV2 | TGTGCCAGCAGGGCGGGATGGCCCCAGCATTTT | CASRAGWPQHF
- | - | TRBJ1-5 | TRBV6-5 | TGTGCCAGCAGTCGAATATCAAGGCAGCCCCAGCATTTT | CASSRISRQPQHF
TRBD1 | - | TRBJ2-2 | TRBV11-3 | TGTGCCAGCAGCCGAGGACAGGGGGCTGCCGGGGAGCTGTTTTTT | CASSRGQGAAGELFF
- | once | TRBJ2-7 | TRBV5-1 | TGCGCCAGCAGCTTGGAAGGACCTCTCTCCTACGAGCAGTACTTC | CASSLEGPLSYEQYF
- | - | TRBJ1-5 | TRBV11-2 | TGTGCCAGCAGCGCTACGGGGGGAGGCGATCAGCCCCAGCATTTT | CASSATGGGDQPQHF
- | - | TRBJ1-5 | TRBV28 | TGTGCCAGCAGTTTACGACAGCCCCAGCATTTT | CASSLRQPQHF
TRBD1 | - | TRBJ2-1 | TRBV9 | TGTGCCAGCAGCTTGCCGGGACAGAGCAATGAGCAGTTCTTC | CASSLPGQSNEQFF
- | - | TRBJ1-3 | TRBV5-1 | TGCGCCAGCAGCTTGGTTCGGGGCATAGCTGGAAACACCATATATTTT | CASSLVRGIAGNTIYF
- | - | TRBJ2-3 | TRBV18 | TGTGCCAGCTCAGGAGGGAACACAGATACGCAGTATTTT | CASSGGNTDTQYF
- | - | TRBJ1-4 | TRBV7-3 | TGTGCCAGCAGCGGGGGCTTCAGGGAGGGTTTT | CASSGGFREGF
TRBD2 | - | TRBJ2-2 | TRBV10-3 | TGTGCCATCAGTAGGGGCGGGAGCCCGAACACCGGGGAGCTGTTTTTT | CAISRGGSPNTGELFF
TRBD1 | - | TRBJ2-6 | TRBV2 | TGTGCCAGCAGGGAGGACAGGCCTGGGGCCAACGTCCTGACTTTC | CASREDRPGANVLTF
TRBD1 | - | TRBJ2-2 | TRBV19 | TGTGCCCACAAAAGGACAGGGACCGGGGAGCTGTTTTTT | CAHKRTGTGELFF
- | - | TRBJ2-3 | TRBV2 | TGTGCCAGCAGAGCCCCCCAGAGAGATATCACAGATACGCAGTATTTT | CASRAPQRDITDTQYF
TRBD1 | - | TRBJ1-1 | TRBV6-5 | TGTGCCAGCAGTCCGTACGCGACAGGGTTTGCTGAAGCTTTCTTT | CASSPYATGFAEAFF
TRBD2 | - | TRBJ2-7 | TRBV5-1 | TGCGCCAGCAGCTTGGGACTAGCGGCGGGCTCCTACGAGCAGTACTTC | CASSLGLAAGSYEQYF
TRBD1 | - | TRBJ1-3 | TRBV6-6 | TGTGCCAGCAGCCCCGGACAGGTGGGGAACACCATATATTTT | CASSPGQVGNTIYF
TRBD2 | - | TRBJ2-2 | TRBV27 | TGTGCCAGCAGCCAAATAGCGGGAGGGCCCTCCTTTTCCGGGGAGCTGTTTTTT | CASSQIAGGPSFSGELFF
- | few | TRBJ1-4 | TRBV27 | TGTGCCAGCAAGGGCGGGATCAATGAAAAACTGTTTTTT | CASKGGINEKLFF
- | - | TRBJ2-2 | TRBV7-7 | TGTGCCAGCAGCCCCCGCGAGGGTAGTGGGACCGGGGAGCTGTTTTTT | CASSPREGSGTGELFF
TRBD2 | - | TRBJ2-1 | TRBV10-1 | TGCGCCAGCAGTTCTAGCGGGATTAATGAGCAGTTCTTC | CASSSSGINEQFF
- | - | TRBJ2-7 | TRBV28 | TGTGCCAGCAGTTTAGTGGGCGGACTCTACGAGCAGTACTTC | CASSLVGGLYEQYF
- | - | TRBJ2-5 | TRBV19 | TGTGCCAGTAGTATCCGCCAAGAGACCCAGTACTTC | CASSIRQETQYF
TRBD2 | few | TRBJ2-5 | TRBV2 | TGTGCCAGCAGTGCGACTAGCGGGGGGGAGACCCAGTACTTC | CASSATSGGETQYF
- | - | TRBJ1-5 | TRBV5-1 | TGCGCCAGCAGCCTGGCTGGGGCGAGCAATCAGCCCCAGCATTTT | CASSLAGASNQPQHF
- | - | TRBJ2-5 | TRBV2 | TGTGCCAGCATCTCTCAAGGGGAGACCCAGTACTTC | CASISQGETQYF
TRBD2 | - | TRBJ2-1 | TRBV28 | TGTACCAGCCGTTGGGCGGGAGGCCCACCAGGCTCCTACAATGAGCAGTTCTTC | CTSRWAGGPPGSYNEQFF